The 27 T cell receptor beta chains below were found in one sample sequenced in a study of T cells in Graves' hyperthyroidism and ophthalmopathy. There were TCR beta CDR3 regions amplified from RNA transcripts. With the HTBI primer set, the TCR CDR3 went through a first round of RT-PCR. MiXCR was run by TCRdb on the multiplex PCR reads, yielding one entry per CDR3 protein. The data show about 350,000 distinct CDR3 sequences, approximately 13% seen once. The source material was blood. The origin of the receptors is a woman under 40 with Graves' hyperthyroidism.

The table lists this clonotype with many counts. The rearrangement links TRBV20-1 to TRBJ2-7, with TRBD2 matching 15 bases. Germline V gene lookup returns CDR1 DFQATT and CDR2 SNEGSKA (reference sequence). CDR3 length: 14 residues. J lost 6 bases, V lost 6 bases, and 6 bases had no gene match. CDR3 sequence reads: CSAKGLAGGLEQYF. CDR3 bases: TGCAGTGCAAAGGGACTAGCGGGAGGTCTCGAGCAGTACTTC.

The V gene is TRBV2, the J gene TRBJ2-1, with D uncertain. CDR3 length: 15 residues. V was trimmed by 6 bases and J by 0 bases, leaving 12 bases between them. Germline CDR1 and CDR2: SNHLY and FYNNEI. CDR3 protein: CASRGQSNSYNEQFF. CDR3 DNA: TGTGCCAGCAGAGGGCAGAGTAACTCCTACAATGAGCAGTTCTTC.

This clonotype appeared many times. The rearrangement links TRBV29-1 to TRBJ2-2; 10 bases are shared with TRBD2. The V and J ends lost 4 bases and 7 bases, in that order; junction bases with no gene match: 6. The V gene's germline CDR1 is SQVTM and CDR2 ANQGSEA. The CDR3 length is 14 residues. CDR3 loop: CSVVSSGSFGELFF. The CDR3 DNA is TGCAGCGTTGTTTCTAGCGGGAGCTTCGGGGAGCTGTTTTTT.

This clonotype was observed a handful of times. This rearrangement joins TRBV28 to TRBJ2-7; no firm D call. Looked up from germline, CDR1 is MDHEN and CDR2 is SYDVKM. Trimming left V 8 bases short and J 0 bases short, with 5 bases between. The CDR3 runs to 11 residues. The CDR3 DNA reads as TGTGCCAGCCGCTACTCCTACGAGCAGTACTTC. Its translation: CASRYSYEQYF.

V usage is TRBV27 and J usage is TRBJ2-3; 7 bases are a match to TRBD1. This CDR3 spans 17 amino acids. CDR1 is MNHEY, CDR2 SMNVEV, per germline (reference sequence). V dropped 5 bases and J dropped 0; count of bases not matched to a gene: 11. CDR3 in amino acids: CASSPSDRLPSTDTQYF. The DNA for the CDR3 is TGTGCCAGCAGTCCCTCGGACAGGCTTCCCAGCACAGATACGCAGTATTTT.

This clonotype was recorded at least ten times. This chain uses TRBV2 with TRBJ2-3; D gene ambiguous. The CDR3 sequence is 15 residues long. V gave up 3 bases and J gave up 0 bases, with 10 bases separating them. Germline lookup yields CDR1 SNHLY and CDR2 FYNNEI. The CDR3 sequence: CASSEGGSSTDTQYF. In DNA form, the CDR3 reads TGTGCCAGCAGTGAGGGCGGATCTAGCACAGATACGCAGTATTTT.

This clonotype was observed at least ten times. This chain connects TRBV11-2 to TRBJ2-7; TRBD2 is a possible D gene (6 bases). Between the trimmed V and J ends, which lost 5 bases and 0 bases, there was a span of 17 bases. The CDR3 runs 16 residues. Germline-derived CDR1 and CDR2 are SGHAT and FQNNGV. The CDR3 sequence: CASSRLRRGDSYEQYF. The DNA for the CDR3 is TGTGCCAGCAGCCGCCTAAGGCGGGGCGACTCCTACGAGCAGTACTTC.

This clonotype has at least ten counts. The gene calls are TRBV7-6 and TRBJ2-1; 10 nucleotides match TRBD2. This CDR3 has 15 residues. Germline CDR1 reads SGHVS; CDR2 reads FNYEAQ. V lost 5 bases and J lost 5; bases outside the gene matches: 6. The CDR3 DNA reads TGTGCCAGCAGCCTCCGTAGCGGGAGGAACAATGAGCAGTTCTTC. Translating gives CASSLRSGRNNEQFF.

In this sample, this clonotype turned up many times. The chain couples TRBV28 to TRBJ2-2; TRBD2 might be the D (6 bases). This CDR3 spans 13 amino acids. CDR1 MDHEN and CDR2 SYDVKM come from the germline V gene. Trimming pared 6 bases from V and 7 bases from J, leaving 12 bases between. CDR3 sequence reads: CASRGGGYGELFF. The DNA for the CDR3 is TGTGCCAGCAGGGGGGGAGGATACGGGGAGCTGTTTTTT.

Many counts were recorded for this clonotype. The chain joins TRBV12-3 or TRBV12-4 to TRBJ2-1, with TRBD2 matching 7 bases. This CDR3 is 20 amino acids long. V lost 2 bases to trimming and J lost 0 bases; unmatched junction nucleotides: 16. CDR3 region: CASSLPLIIAGLNSYNEQFF. DNA of the CDR3: TGTGCCAGCAGTTTACCCTTGATAATAGCGGGCTTGAACTCCTACAATGAGCAGTTCTTC.

The chain carries TRBV6-7 and TRBJ1-1; no firm D call. TRBV6-7 is an ORF, and what it does is uncertain. V lost 0 bases and J 4 bases, leaving 9 bases between the germline ends. The CDR3 sequence is 14 residues long. CDR3 nucleotide sequence: TGTGCCAGCAGTTACTCGAGATACTTCACTGAAGCTTTCTTT. Translation gives CASSYSRYFTEAFF.

This clonotype was seen only a few times. The V and J genes are TRBV3-1 and TRBJ1-3; D remains unclear. The germline CDR1 and CDR2 sequences are LGHDT and YNNKEL (reference sequence). The CDR3 covers 14 residues. Trimming pared 5 bases from V and 6 bases from J, leaving 14 bases between. The CDR3, as DNA: TGTGCCAGCAGCTATGCGGCAGGTACAAACACCATATATTTT. It codes for CASSYAAGTNTIYF.

The chain carries TRBV10-2 and TRBJ2-1; 9 bases fit TRBD2. The V gene end was trimmed by 5 bases and the J gene end by 7 bases; junction bases not matched to a gene: 6. The germline V gene encodes CDR1 WSHSY and CDR2 SAAADI. This CDR3 comprises 14 residues. The CDR3 DNA is TGCGCCAGCAGTAACCTAGCGGGATCAAATGAGCAGTTCTTC. Its protein product is CASSNLAGSNEQFF.

The V and J genes are TRBV29-1 and TRBJ2-7; D is ambiguous. The CDR3 length is 15 residues. Trimming shortened V by 6 bases and J by 1 base, and 19 bases separated the two germline ends. Germline V CDR1 and CDR2: SQVTM, ANQGSEA. The DNA for the CDR3 is TGCAGCGTCGCCGAATGGCTTCTTGGGTCCTACGAGCAGTACTTC. Residues: CSVAEWLLGSYEQYF.

The J gene is TRBJ2-1, the V gene TRBV7-2, with 8 bases matching TRBD2. Germline-derived CDR1 and CDR2 are SGHTA and FQGNSA. The V and J ends lost 3 bases and 0 bases, in that order; junction bases with no gene match: 4. The CDR3 is made up of 16 amino acids. As DNA, the CDR3 is TGTGCCAGCAGCTTCGGAAGCGGGAGCTCCTACAATGAGCAGTTCTTC. It encodes CASSFGSGSSYNEQFF.

This clonotype was seen repeatedly, ten times or more. This chain uses TRBV28 with TRBJ2-7, with D unclear. Trimming removed 3 bases from V and 7 bases from J, with 7 bases in between. Germline values: CDR1 MDHEN, CDR2 SYDVKM. This CDR3 comprises 11 residues. The CDR3 nucleotides read TGTGCCAGCAGTTTGTACAAAGAGCAGTACTTC. Translation gives CASSLYKEQYF.

The sample holds many counts of this clonotype. This rearrangement joins TRBV11-3 to TRBJ2-5; D is perhaps TRBD1 (6 bases). The CDR3 runs 14 residues. Germline V CDR1 and CDR2: SGHNT, YENEEA. The V gene lost 5 bases and the J gene lost 2 bases, with 12 bases spanning the gap. The CDR3 coding sequence is TGTGCCAGCAGCGGCGGACAGTATCAAGAGACCCAGTACTTC. It yields the protein CASSGGQYQETQYF.

This clonotype appeared a few times. The rearrangement joins TRBV20-1 to TRBJ2-7, with D unclear. Trimming stripped 0 bases from V and 0 bases from J, with 9 bases between. This CDR3 has 14 amino acids. Germline CDR1 reads DFQATT; CDR2 reads SNEGSKA (reference sequence). The DNA for the CDR3 is TGCAGTGCTAGAGATTCACAGAGCTCCTACGAGCAGTACTTC. Protein product: CSARDSQSSYEQYF.

This clonotype was counted a few times. The chain carries TRBV6-1 and TRBJ2-1; D call uncertain. V gave up 8 bases and J gave up 5 bases, with 7 bases separating them. Germline V gene lookup returns CDR1 MNHNS and CDR2 SASEGT. This CDR3 contains 11 residues. CDR3 nucleotides: TGTGCCAGCGGGCCAAACAATGAGCAGTTCTTC. Protein: CASGPNNEQFF.

This clonotype has ten or more counts. The CDR3 spells CSALAGVSSYEQYF. The DNA of the CDR3 is TGCAGTGCCCTGGCGGGCGTGAGCTCCTACGAGCAGTACTTC. This rearrangement joins TRBV20-1 to TRBJ2-7; D possibly corresponds to TRBD2 (5 bases). CDR1 is DFQATT, CDR2 SNEGSKA, per germline (reference sequence). The ends were cut back, 6 bases at V and 0 bases at J, with 15 bases in the middle. This CDR3 region has 14 residues.

Many counts were recorded for this clonotype. The chain carries TRBV3-1 and TRBJ2-7; TRBD2 agrees at 8 bases. This CDR3 has 17 residues. V shed 1 base, J shed 3 bases, and the junction held 11 bases outside the gene matches. The germline gives CDR1 LGHDT, CDR2 YNNKEL (reference sequence). CDR3 protein: CASSQVRGGRAGYEQYF. The CDR3 nucleotides read TGTGCCAGCAGCCAAGTTCGGGGGGGCAGAGCCGGCTACGAGCAGTACTTC.

The chain has TRBV6-4 and TRBJ1-2; 8 nucleotides agree with TRBD1. Germline V gives CDR1 MRHNA, CDR2 SNTAGT. V was pared by 3 bases and J by 6 bases, with 18 bases of the junction left unmatched. The CDR3 has 18 amino acids. CDR3 sequence reads: CASSETASGGAKSDGYTF. The DNA for the CDR3 is TGTGCCAGCAGTGAAACAGCGTCAGGGGGCGCAAAGTCGGATGGCTACACCTTC.

In this sample, this clonotype turned up a few times. The genes are TRBV24-1 and TRBJ1-5; no clear D. Trimming left V 4 bases short and J 3 bases short, with 12 bases between. Germline V lookup: CDR1 KGHDR, CDR2 SFDVKD. The CDR3 consists of 15 residues. The CDR3 DNA is TGTGCCACCAGTGACGCCTACGACCCCAATCAGCCCCAGCATTTT. It yields the protein CATSDAYDPNQPQHF.

This sequence joins TRBV19 and TRBJ2-5, with D maybe TRBD1 (5 bases). Germline V gives CDR1 LNHDA, CDR2 SQIVND (reference sequence). There are 13 residues in the CDR3. V lost 2 bases and J 2 bases, leaving 6 bases between the germline ends. The DNA of the CDR3 is TGTGCCAGTAGTATAAGGGGACAAGAGACCCAGTACTTC. This codes for CASSIRGQETQYF. Full variable domain (missing parts from reference TRBV19 and TRBJ2-5): DGGITQSPKYLFRKEGQNVTLSCEQNLNHDAMYWYRQDPGQGLRLIYYSQIVNDFQKGDIAEGYSVSREKKESFPLTVTSAQKNPTAFYLCASSIRGQETQYFGPGTRLLVL.

This clonotype has more than one count but fewer than ten. The gene calls are TRBV10-3 and TRBJ2-7; 7 nucleotides agree with TRBD1. This CDR3 is 14 amino acids long. Looked up from germline, CDR1 is ENHRY and CDR2 is SYGVKD. V was clipped by 0 bases and J by 1 base; unmatched bases: 0. CDR3 in DNA: TGTGCCATCAGTGAGTCGGGACAGTCCTACGAGCAGTACTTC. Encoded protein: CAISESGQSYEQYF.

The rearrangement uses TRBV28 and TRBJ1-6; D not certain. The CDR3 has 14 residues. Between the trimmed V and J ends, which lost 3 bases and 9 bases, there was a span of 12 bases. The germline V gene encodes CDR1 MDHEN and CDR2 SYDVKM. The CDR3 reads CASSFFGRSSPLHF. As DNA, the CDR3 is TGTGCCAGCAGTTTCTTTGGGCGGAGTTCACCCCTCCACTTT.

This clonotype was counted a few times. The junction departs from germline at one end; a sequencing error may be responsible. The rearrangement joins TRBV15 to TRBJ2-3; D unresolved. CDR3 length: 13 amino acids. CDR1 and CDR2 (germline): LNHNV, YYDKDF (reference sequence). The CDR3 reads CTTSRDSPDTQYF. DNA for the CDR3: TGTACCACCAGCAGAGATTCCCCAGATACGCAGTATTTT.